The clone carrying this T cell receptor beta chain is deemed medium-sized. Sequencing used immunoSEQ multiplex PCR; TCRdb keeps in-frame clones, though not all of them. The data hold fewer than 3,000 clones, with around 21% observed a single time. The sample originates from a study of T cells in localized non-small cell lung cancer. This CDR3 region has 15 residues. Germline V gene data show CDR1 as SGHNT and CDR2 as YENEEA. V gave up 1 base and J gave up 6 bases; unmatched junction bases: 7. This TCR came from a male donor at least 60 years old with stage I lung adenocarcinoma. J is TRBJ1-1 and V is TRBV11-3; TRBD1 aligns across 8 bases. The material sequenced was lung tumor tissue, taken before any cancer treatment. The CDR3 sequence is CASSLVEPGGPEAFF. DNA for the CDR3: TGTGCCAGCAGCTTAGTGGAGCCAGGGGGCCCTGAAGCTTTCTTT.